A selection of T cell receptor beta chains follows, all from one sample in a study of T cells after yellow fever vaccination. TCRdb re-called the 5' RACE reads with MiXCR, one entry per CDR3 protein. This table has approximately 550,000 distinct CDR3 sequences, 15% to 20% appearing once. This specimen consisted of PBMCs, obtained 15 days after the yellow fever booster vaccination. The receptor source for this set is a man aged 30-40 years who received the YFV17D yellow fever vaccine. The CDR3 runs from the conserved cysteine through the conserved F or W. A D gene is named only where the DNA matches it firmly. Size values are once, few and many counts, or a class for expanded clones, and some rows have none.

d_gene	v_gene	len	abundance	j_gene	CDR3aa	CDR3nt
-	TRBV5-1	13	few	TRBJ2-7	CASSATNLYEQYF	TGCGCCAGCAGCGCTACGAACCTCTACGAGCAGTACTTC
TRBD2	TRBV5-1	15	few	TRBJ2-1	CASSLNRLAGNEQFF	TGCGCCAGCAGCTTGAATCGACTAGCGGGGAATGAGCAGTTCTTC
-	TRBV4-2	15	few	TRBJ2-7	CASSQENSGLYEQYF	TGTGCCAGCAGCCAAGAGAATAGCGGCCTCTACGAGCAGTACTTC
TRBD2	TRBV5-6	15	-	TRBJ2-7	CASSSLGTSGLEQYF	TGTGCCAGCAGCTCCTTGGGGACTAGCGGGTTAGAGCAGTACTTC
-	TRBV12-3/TRBV12-4	13	-	TRBJ2-7	CASMSIRGIEQYF	TGTGCCAGCATGTCGATTCGGGGTATCGAGCAGTACTTC
-	TRBV12-3/TRBV12-4	14	few	TRBJ1-1	CASRWDQSSTEAFF	TGTGCCAGCAGGTGGGACCAATCGAGCACTGAAGCTTTCTTT
TRBD2	TRBV6-1	14	few	TRBJ2-1	CASRSGIPNNEQFF	TGTGCCAGCAGGAGCGGGATACCGAACAATGAGCAGTTCTTC
-	TRBV30	15	few	TRBJ2-7	CAWSVQGYTLYEQYF	TGTGCCTGGAGTGTACAGGGCTACACCCTCTACGAGCAGTACTTC
-	TRBV5-6	15	many	TRBJ2-3	CASSHFEFSLDTQYF	TGTGCCAGCAGCCACTTCGAATTCAGCCTAGATACGCAGTATTTT
-	TRBV5-1	14	few	TRBJ2-1	CASSFPASGNEQFF	TGCGCCAGCAGCTTCCCCGCATCCGGAAATGAGCAGTTCTTC